This entry describes one T cell receptor beta chain. Using immunoSEQ multiplex PCR, the repertoire was profiled, and TCRdb retains in-frame clones only, with some absent. The sample lists over 80,000 clones, about 96% seen once, with roughly 0.33% in the top ten. The CDR3 covers 13 residues. The junction had 1 base not matched to a gene; V was cut back by 6 bases and J by 5 bases. The germline gives CDR1 LNHDA, CDR2 SQIVND (reference sequence). This sample is part of a study of technical replicates of blood from a few donors. The receptor comes from a human donor in good health. The J gene is TRBJ2-5, the V gene TRBV19; 12 bases map to TRBD2. The specimen was T cells isolated from PBMCs. CDR3 region: CASRLAGGETQYF. Here the CDR3 DNA reads TGTGCCAGTAGGCTAGCGGGAGGGGAGACCCAGTACTTC.